The sequence of this TCR beta chain was determined in a study of regulatory T cells in long-lasting Graves disease. Whole-study findings and limits: Graves' patients with persistent disease showed TCR diversity lower than patients newly diagnosed.

Time point described: newly diagnosed GD, antithyroid drugs for less than 3 months. Extracted PBMC RNA gave rise to the TCR library. As regards this clonotype: Its target is unknown. A much larger clone differs from this one at a single base, so this may be a read error.

Sequencing libraries for TCR beta were prepared with iRepertoire HTBI primers and Arm-PCR of CDR3 regions. TCRdb passed the multiplex PCR reads through MiXCR, listing each CDR3 protein once. The table has around 400,000 distinct CDR3 sequences, roughly 10% seen once; the top ten hold approximately 20%. Another study also made use of these data, one on T cells in Graves' hyperthyroidism and ophthalmopathy.

This clonotype originated in a woman between 18 and 30 years old with Graves disease. Sample: peripheral blood mononuclear cells (PBMCs), taken at new diagnosis, from a patient treated with antithyroid drugs.

For the CDR3, the DNA is TGTGCCAGCAGTTTAGCCACCCGGGGGGTTCGAGCAGATACGCAGTATTTT. It encodes CASSLATRGVRADTQYF. The chain has TRBV12-3 or TRBV12-4 and TRBJ2-4, with TRBD2 matching over 7 bases. The DNA end is more similar to TRBJ2-3, so the J call may be wrong. The CDR3 has 17 amino acids.